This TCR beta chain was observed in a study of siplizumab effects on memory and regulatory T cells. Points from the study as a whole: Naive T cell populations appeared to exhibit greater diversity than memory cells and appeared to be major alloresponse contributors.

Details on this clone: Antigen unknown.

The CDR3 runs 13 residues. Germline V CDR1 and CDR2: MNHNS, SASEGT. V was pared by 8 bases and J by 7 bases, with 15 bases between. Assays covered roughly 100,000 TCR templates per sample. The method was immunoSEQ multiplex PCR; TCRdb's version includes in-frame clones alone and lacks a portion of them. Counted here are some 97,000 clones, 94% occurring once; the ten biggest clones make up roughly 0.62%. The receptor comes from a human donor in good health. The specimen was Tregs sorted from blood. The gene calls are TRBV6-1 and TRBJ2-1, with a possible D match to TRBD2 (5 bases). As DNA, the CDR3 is TGTGCCAGCCGCAGACTAACCTTTAATGAGCAGTTCTTC. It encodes CASRRLTFNEQFF.